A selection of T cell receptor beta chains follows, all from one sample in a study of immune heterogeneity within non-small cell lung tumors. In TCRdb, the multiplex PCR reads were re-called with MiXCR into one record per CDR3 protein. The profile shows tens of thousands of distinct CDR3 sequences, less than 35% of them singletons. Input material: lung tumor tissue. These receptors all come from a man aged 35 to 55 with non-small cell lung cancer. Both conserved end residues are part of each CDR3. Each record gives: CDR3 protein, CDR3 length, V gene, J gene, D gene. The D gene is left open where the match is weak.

CASSYGQYLDEQYF	14	TRBV6-1	TRBJ2-7	.
CAWKYRVTEAFF	12	TRBV30	TRBJ1-1	.
CASSRTIGALADTGELFF	18	TRBV11-3	TRBJ2-2	.
CASSSVGGLYSYEQYF	16	TRBV11-3	TRBJ2-7	.
CASRKTRDRGEGTEAFF	17	TRBV27	TRBJ1-1	TRBD1
CSSSQEAGTNYGYPF	15	TRBV4-3	TRBJ1-2	.
CAISDPGQGPETQYF	15	TRBV10-3	TRBJ2-5	TRBD1
CASSPGLAGPGANVLTF	17	TRBV12-3/TRBV12-4	TRBJ2-6	TRBD2
CASSPISVRGTSGRWSYEQYF	21	TRBV4-2	TRBJ2-7	TRBD2
CASSYSRVGNSPLHF	15	TRBV5-6	TRBJ1-6	.
CASRRTSGGGYNEQFF	16	TRBV6-2/TRBV6-3	TRBJ2-1	TRBD2
CASSLTSGSTGELFF	15	TRBV5-8	TRBJ2-2	TRBD2
CASSRGYNEQFF	12	TRBV5-1	TRBJ2-1	.
CASSSDRGDVYGYTF	15	TRBV6-1	TRBJ1-2	TRBD1
CASSQVVQGLGEQYF	15	TRBV4-1	TRBJ2-7	TRBD1
CSARLGTSPYNEQFF	15	TRBV20-1	TRBJ2-1	.
CATSRDPGRTSYNGQFF	17	TRBV15	TRBJ2-1	.
CASSPGGRQIGYTF	14	TRBV7-8	TRBJ1-2	TRBD1
CASSIRDYGYTF	12	TRBV19	TRBJ1-2	.